Below are 2 T cell receptor beta chains sequenced from a single sample in a study of blood T cells in healthy people across ages. For the second PCR, which ran for about 6 to 12 cycles, a sample-barcoded 5' primer and a J-beta primer mix were used. TCRdb re-analysed the 5' RACE reads in MiXCR, keeping a single row per CDR3 protein. The sample consists of roughly 550,000 distinct CDR3 sequences, less than 25% of them appearing once. The same data also contributed to another study, on T cells of mothers and their children.

Input material: blood. These receptors all stem from a boy aged 5-17 years in good health.

This chain connects TRBV10-3 to TRBJ2-7; TRBD1 is a possible D gene (6 bases). The V gene lost 0 bases and the J gene lost 5 bases, with 20 bases spanning the gap. The germline V gene encodes CDR1 ENHRY and CDR2 SYGVKD. The CDR3 totals 17 residues. The CDR3 DNA reads as TGTGCCATCAGTGAGTCCTGGGGGCAGGGGATCTGTGACGAGCAGTACTTC. Protein product: CAISESWGQGICDEQYF.

This chain joins TRBV6-5 and TRBJ2-4; weak D call: TRBD1 (7 bases). V lost 2 bases, J lost 3 bases, and 17 bases lay in between. From germline, CDR1 is MNHEY and CDR2 SVGAGI. The CDR3 runs 17 residues. CDR3: CASSYGLRDSGKNIQYF. The CDR3, as DNA: TGTGCCAGCAGTTACGGCCTGCGGGACAGTGGCAAAAACATTCAGTACTTC.